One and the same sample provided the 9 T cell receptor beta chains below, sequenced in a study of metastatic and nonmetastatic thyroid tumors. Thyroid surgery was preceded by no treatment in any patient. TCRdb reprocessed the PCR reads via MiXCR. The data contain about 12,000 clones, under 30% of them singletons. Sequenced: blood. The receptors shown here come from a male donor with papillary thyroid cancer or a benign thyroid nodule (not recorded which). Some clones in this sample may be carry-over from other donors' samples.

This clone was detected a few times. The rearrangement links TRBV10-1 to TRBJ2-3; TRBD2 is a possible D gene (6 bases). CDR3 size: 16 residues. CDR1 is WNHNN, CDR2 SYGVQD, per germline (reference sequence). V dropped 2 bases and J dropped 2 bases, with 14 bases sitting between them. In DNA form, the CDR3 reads TGCGCCAGCAGTGAGAGGGACGGAGGGGACACAGATACGCAGTATTTT. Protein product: CASSERDGGDTDTQYF.

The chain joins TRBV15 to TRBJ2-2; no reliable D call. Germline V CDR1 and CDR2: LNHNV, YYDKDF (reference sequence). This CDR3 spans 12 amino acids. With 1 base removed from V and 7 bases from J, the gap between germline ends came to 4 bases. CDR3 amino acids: CATSRGVGELFF. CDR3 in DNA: TGTGCCACCAGCAGAGGGGTCGGGGAGCTGTTTTTT.

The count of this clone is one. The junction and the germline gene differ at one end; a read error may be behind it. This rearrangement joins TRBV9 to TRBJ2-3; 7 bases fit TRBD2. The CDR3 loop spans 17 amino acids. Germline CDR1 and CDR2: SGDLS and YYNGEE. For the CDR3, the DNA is TGTGGCAGCAGCGTAGCTGTTCTAGCGGCAAACACAGATACGCAGTATTTT. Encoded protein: CGSSVAVLAANTDTQYF.

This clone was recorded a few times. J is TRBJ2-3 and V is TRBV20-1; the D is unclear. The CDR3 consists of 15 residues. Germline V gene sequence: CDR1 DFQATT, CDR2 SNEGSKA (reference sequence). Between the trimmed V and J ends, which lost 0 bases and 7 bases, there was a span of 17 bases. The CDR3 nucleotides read TGCAGTGCTAGAGATCTTCCCTCCGCCGGACATACGCAGTATTTT. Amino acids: CSARDLPSAGHTQYF.

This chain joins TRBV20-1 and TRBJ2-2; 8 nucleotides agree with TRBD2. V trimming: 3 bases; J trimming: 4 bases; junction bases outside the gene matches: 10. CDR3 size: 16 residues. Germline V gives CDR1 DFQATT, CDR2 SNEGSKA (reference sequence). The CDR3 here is CSARSQAGAITGELFF. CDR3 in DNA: TGCAGTGCTAGGTCCCAAGCGGGAGCAATCACCGGGGAGCTGTTTTTT.

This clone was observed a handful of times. In DNA, the CDR3 is TGTGCCAGCAGTTTAGGCAGGCGGGACTACGAGCAGTACTTC. As protein: CASSLGRRDYEQYF. The V and J genes are TRBV12-3 or TRBV12-4 and TRBJ2-7; D is possibly TRBD2 (6 bases). Between the trimmed V and J ends, which lost 1 base and 3 bases, there was a span of 10 bases. There are 14 residues in the CDR3.

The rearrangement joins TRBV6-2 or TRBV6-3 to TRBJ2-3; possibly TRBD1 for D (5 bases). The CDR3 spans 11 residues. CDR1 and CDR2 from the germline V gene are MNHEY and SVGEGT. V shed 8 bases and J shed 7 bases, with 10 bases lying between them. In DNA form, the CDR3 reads TGTGCCAGCCAGGGTTCGTATACGCAGTATTTT. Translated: CASQGSYTQYF.

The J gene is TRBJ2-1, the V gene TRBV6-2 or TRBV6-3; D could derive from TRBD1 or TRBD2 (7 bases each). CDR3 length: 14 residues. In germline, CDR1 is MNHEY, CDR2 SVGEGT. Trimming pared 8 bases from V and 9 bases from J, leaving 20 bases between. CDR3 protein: CASGGATGVTEQFF. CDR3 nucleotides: TGTGCCAGCGGGGGGGCCACAGGGGTAACTGAGCAGTTCTTC.

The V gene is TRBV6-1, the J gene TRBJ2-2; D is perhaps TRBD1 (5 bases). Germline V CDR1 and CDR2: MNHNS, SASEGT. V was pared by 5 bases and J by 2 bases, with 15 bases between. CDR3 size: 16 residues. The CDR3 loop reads CASSPQGGVNTGELFF. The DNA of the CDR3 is TGTGCCAGCAGTCCCCAGGGTGGGGTCAACACCGGGGAGCTGTTTTTT.